This TCR beta chain is drawn from a study of shared clonotypes between healthy human individuals. As concerns this clone: The identical CDR3 is also encoded by other nucleotide sequences in the sample.

The V gene lost 2 bases and the J gene lost 4 bases, with 5 bases spanning the gap. This CDR3 has 11 residues. Germline lookup yields CDR1 GTSNPN and CDR2 SVGIG (reference sequence). The material for each subset, its genomic DNA, was split evenly across several immunoSEQ plates. Profiling relied on immunoSEQ multiplex PCR, and the TCRdb table lists in-frame clones only, not all of them. There are about half a million clones in the sample; about four fifths occur only once, and less than 15% lies in the top ten. The clonotype originates from a woman aged 40 to 50 in good health. Some clones in this sample may be carry-over from other donors' samples. The source material was PBMCs. The chain recombines TRBV30 with TRBJ1-1; D not certain. The CDR3 DNA is TGTGCCTGGAGTTCTGGCACTGAAGCTTTCTTT. The encoded protein is CAWSSGTEAFF. Using reference TRBV30 and TRBJ1-1 for the parts outside the CDR3, the full variable domain is SQTIHQWPATLVQPVGSPLSLECTVEGTSNPNLYWYRQAAGRGLQLLFYSVGIGQISSEVPQNLSASRPQDRQFILSSKKLLLSDSGFYLCAWSSGTEAFFGQGTRLTVV.